This T cell receptor (beta chain) came from a study of cytomegalovirus exposure and HLA in healthy donors. Regarding this clone: What it binds is not known.

Study-level findings and limits: Later genetic work tied a missense DCLRE1C variant to beta-chain V and J trimming.

The PCR ran on 60 Vbeta and 13 Jbeta primers. TCRdb's table, derived via immunoSEQ multiplex PCR, lists solely in-frame clones and lacks some. The table records over 100,000 clones, about 69% of them present only once. This TCR derives from a human donor in good health. Source material: PBMCs.

CDR3 amino acids: CASSRPTGGNEKLFF. In nucleotides, the CDR3 is TGCGCCAGCAGCCGACCGACAGGGGGAAATGAAAAACTGTTTTTT. The chain employs TRBV5-1 and TRBJ1-4; 9 nucleotides agree with TRBD1. The germline CDR1 and CDR2 sequences are SGHRS and YFSETQ. The CDR3 runs 15 residues. V lost 4 bases to trimming and J lost 5 bases; unmatched junction nucleotides: 6.